The subject of this entry is one T cell receptor (beta chain). Its specific antigen is unknown. No per-base quality is available; no much larger clone lies one base away. This record comes from a study of response to subunit inactivated influenza vaccine (dated by TCRdb to the late 2010s). A note on the overall study: The study used deep quantitative T cell receptor repertoire profiling to track responses to a trivalent subunit inactivated influenza vaccine.

Libraries were made using RT-PCR. TCRdb names Illumina HiSeq 2500 as the instrument used. Using fastp at Q25 and MiXCR, TCRdb reprocessed the public reads and kept productive beta chains. Each entry is one CDR3 protein sequence, shown with its most common DNA and genes. For this sample the table gives about 570,000 distinct CDR3 sequences, of which approximately 11% were detected only once. The top ten clonotypes cover around 10% of the sample. The research as a whole found: It was suggested by the authors that each seasonal influenza vaccination may recruit only a limited number of new T cells.

A further study also used this sample, focusing on T cells expressing NK-cell markers. As that second study puts it: TCR beta cDNA libraries were prepared using 5'RACE template switching, which introduced a universal primer site and unique molecular identifiers. TCR beta-chain repertoires were profiled in sorted CD3+CD56+NKG2C+, CD3+CD56+NKG2C- and CD3+CD56-NKG2C+ T-cell subsets from about 8 donors. Among the eight sequenced donors, seven were HCMV-seropositive and one was HCMV-seronegative. In several experiments an anti-gammadeltaTCR antibody was added to restrict sorting to alphabetaTCR-expressing T cells. In six donors, the dominant CD3+CD56+NKG2C+ clonotypes ranked among the top 10 CD8+ clonotypes, making up roughly 1.0-7.0% of CD8+ T cells. Those dominant clonotypes were again the most abundant among CD3+CD56-NKG2C+ cells in several donors, at about 28.3-60.1%. It remained unclear whether the expanded NKG2C-expressing T cell clones were specific for HCMV antigens. The study sequenced eight donors, all healthy volunteers chosen at random: three men and five women. To determine HCMV serostatus, a commercial ELISA kit was used to detect HCMV-specific IgG in serum. Peripheral blood mononuclear cells were isolated from blood by Ficoll density gradient centrifugation. For roughly 6 donors, bulk peripheral blood T-cell repertoires were also sequenced from unsorted PBMC. cDNA synthesis was primed from the TCR beta constant segment, followed by two successive PCR amplification steps. Libraries were sequenced as 2 x 150 bp reads on Illumina HiSeq 2000/2500, MiSeq or NextSeq. Reads were demultiplexed and grouped by UMI with MIGEC, and clonotypes were assembled and quantified with MiTCR. To exclude erroneous sequences, any TCR cDNA sequence not supported by at least two reads was discarded. Downstream repertoire analysis used the tcR package, and clonotypes were matched across fractions by CDR3 nucleotide sequence plus V segment. VDJmatch was used to annotate antigen specificity against VDJdb, with one amino acid substitution in CDR3 permitted.

The source of this sequence is a man in his fifties or sixties who received an inactivated influenza vaccine. Donor details come from another sample of the same person, matched by shared clones. Sequenced here: PBMCs from blood, sampled on the day of vaccination.

In nucleotides, the sequence is TGTGCCAGCAGCTTATTGGGAGGGGAGAATGAGCAGTTCTTC. Translated, it gives CASSLLGGENEQFF. This chain joins TRBV7-8 to TRBJ2-1; TRBD2 aligns with 7 central bases. The CDR3 covers 14 residues, taking in both the cysteine and the phenylalanine. CDR3 DNA only is kept here, 42 bases in frame from base 1. CDR1 and CDR2, per the germline V gene, are SGHVS and FQNEAQ. Trimming takes 2 bases off V and 7 bases off J; junction bases not matched to a gene: 5.